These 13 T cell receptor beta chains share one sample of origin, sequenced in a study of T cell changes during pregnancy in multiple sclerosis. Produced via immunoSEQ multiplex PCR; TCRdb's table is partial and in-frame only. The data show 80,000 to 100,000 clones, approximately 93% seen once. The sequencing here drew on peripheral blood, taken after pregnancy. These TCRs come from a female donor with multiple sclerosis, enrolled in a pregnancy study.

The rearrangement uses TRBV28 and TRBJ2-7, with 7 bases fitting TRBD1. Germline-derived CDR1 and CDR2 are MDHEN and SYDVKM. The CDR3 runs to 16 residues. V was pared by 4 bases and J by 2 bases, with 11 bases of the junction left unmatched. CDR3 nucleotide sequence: TGTGCCAGCAGTTCACTAGACAGGGACCGCACCTACGAGCAGTACTTC. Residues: CASSSLDRDRTYEQYF. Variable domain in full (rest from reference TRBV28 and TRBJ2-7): DVKVTQSSRYLVKRTGEKVFLECVQDMDHENMFWYRQDPGLGLRLIYFSYDVKMKEKGDIPEGYSVSREKKERFSLILESASTNQTSMYLCASSSLDRDRTYEQYFGPGTRLTVT.

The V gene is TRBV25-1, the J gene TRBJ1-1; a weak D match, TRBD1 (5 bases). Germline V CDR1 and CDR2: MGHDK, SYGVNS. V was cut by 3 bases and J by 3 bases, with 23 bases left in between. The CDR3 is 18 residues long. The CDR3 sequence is CASSEKEGIWREHTEAFF. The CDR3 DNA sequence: TGTGCCAGCAGTGAGAAGGAGGGGATTTGGAGAGAGCACACTGAAGCTTTCTTT.

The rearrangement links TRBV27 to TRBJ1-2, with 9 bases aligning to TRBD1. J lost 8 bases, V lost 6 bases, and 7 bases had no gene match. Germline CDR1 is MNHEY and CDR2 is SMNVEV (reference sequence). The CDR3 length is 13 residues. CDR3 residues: CASRTYRGRGYTF. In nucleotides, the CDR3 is TGTGCCAGCAGGACCTACAGGGGGCGCGGCTACACCTTC.

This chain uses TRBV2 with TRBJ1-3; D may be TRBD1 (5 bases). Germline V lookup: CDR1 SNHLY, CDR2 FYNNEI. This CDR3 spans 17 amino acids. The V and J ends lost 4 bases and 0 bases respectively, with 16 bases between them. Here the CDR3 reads CASSAAGLSSSGNTIYF. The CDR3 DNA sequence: TGTGCCAGCAGTGCCGCGGGACTTTCAAGCTCTGGAAACACCATATATTTT.

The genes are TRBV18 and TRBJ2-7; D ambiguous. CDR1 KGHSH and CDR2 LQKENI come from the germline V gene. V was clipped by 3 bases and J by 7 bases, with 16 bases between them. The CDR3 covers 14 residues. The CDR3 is CASSPRDRLREQYF. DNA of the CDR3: TGTGCCAGCTCACCCCGTGATCGACTGCGGGAGCAGTACTTC.

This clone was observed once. The CDR3 region is CASSLTSGGSYNEQFF. CDR3 DNA: TGTGCCAGCAGCCTCACTAGCGGGGGCTCCTACAATGAGCAGTTCTTC. This chain joins TRBV11-2 and TRBJ2-1; 11 bases fit TRBD2. The CDR3 totals 16 residues. The trim removed 5 bases at V and 0 bases at J, leaving 3 bases unmatched. Germline CDR1 is SGHAT and CDR2 is FQNNGV.

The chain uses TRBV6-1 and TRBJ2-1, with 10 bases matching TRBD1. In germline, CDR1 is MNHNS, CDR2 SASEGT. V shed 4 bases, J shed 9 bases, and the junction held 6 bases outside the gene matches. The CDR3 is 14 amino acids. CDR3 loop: CASSVGTGDGEQFF. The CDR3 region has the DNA TGTGCCAGCAGTGTGGGGACAGGGGATGGTGAGCAGTTCTTC.

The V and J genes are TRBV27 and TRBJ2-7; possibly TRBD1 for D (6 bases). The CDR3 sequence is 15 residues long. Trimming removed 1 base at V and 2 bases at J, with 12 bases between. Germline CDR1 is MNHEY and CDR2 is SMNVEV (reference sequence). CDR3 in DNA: TGTGCCAGCAGTTTATTGGGTCAGGGGACCTACGAGCAGTACTTC. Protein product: CASSLLGQGTYEQYF.

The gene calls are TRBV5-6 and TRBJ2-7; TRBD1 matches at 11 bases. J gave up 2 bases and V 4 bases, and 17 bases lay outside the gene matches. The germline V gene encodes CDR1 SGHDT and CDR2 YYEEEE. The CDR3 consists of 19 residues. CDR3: CASSRGAGTGGNSPYEQYF. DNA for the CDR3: TGTGCCAGCAGCAGGGGCGCCGGGACAGGGGGGAATAGCCCCTACGAGCAGTACTTC.

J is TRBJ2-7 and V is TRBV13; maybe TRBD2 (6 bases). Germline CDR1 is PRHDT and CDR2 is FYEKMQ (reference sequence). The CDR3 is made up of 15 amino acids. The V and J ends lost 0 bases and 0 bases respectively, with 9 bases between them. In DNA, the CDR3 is TGTGCCAGCAGCTTAGGGCGGGGTAACTCCTACGAGCAGTACTTC. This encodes CASSLGRGNSYEQYF.

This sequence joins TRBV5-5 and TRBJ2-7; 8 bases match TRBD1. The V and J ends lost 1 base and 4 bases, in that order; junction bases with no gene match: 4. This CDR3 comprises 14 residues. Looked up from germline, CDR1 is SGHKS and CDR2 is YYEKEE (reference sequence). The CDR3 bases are TGTGCCAGCAGCTTGCACAGGGGGATGTACGAGCAGTACTTC. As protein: CASSLHRGMYEQYF. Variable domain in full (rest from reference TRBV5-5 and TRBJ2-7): DAGVTQSPTHLIKTRGQQVTLRCSPISGHKSVSWYQQVLGQGPQFIFQYYEKEERGRGNFPDRFSARQFPNYSSELNVNALLLGDSALYLCASSLHRGMYEQYFGPGTRLTVT.

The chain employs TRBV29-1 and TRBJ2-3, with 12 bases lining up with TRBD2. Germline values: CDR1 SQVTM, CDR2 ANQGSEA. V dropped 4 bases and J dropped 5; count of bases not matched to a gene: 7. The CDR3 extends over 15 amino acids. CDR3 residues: CSVGWTSGTGDTQYF. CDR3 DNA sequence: TGCAGCGTTGGTTGGACTAGCGGGACGGGAGATACGCAGTATTTT.

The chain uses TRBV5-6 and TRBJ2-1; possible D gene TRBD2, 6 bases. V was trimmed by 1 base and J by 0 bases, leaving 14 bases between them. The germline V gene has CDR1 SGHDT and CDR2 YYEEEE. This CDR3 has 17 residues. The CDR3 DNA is TGTGCCAGCAGCTTGCCCCTGGGCGGGGACTCCTACAATGAGCAGTTCTTC. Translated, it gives CASSLPLGGDSYNEQFF.